This T cell receptor (beta chain) was recorded in a study of T-cell reconstitution after alpha-beta-depleted transplantation in children. CDR1 and CDR2 (germline): SEHNR, FQNEAQ (reference sequence). The V and J ends lost 5 bases and 5 bases respectively, with 10 bases between them. The CDR3 consists of 13 residues. Construction of the TCRbeta library involved unique molecular identifiers. MiXCR, run by TCRdb on the PCR reads, gives a single entry per CDR3 protein. The sample includes some 550,000 distinct CDR3 sequences, around 17% of them seen just once. The material was PBMCs from the stem cell graft donor, obtained from the stem cell graft. V is TRBV7-9 and J is TRBJ1-3; D remains unclear. The clonotype originates from a human donor who donated a stem cell graft to a child with acute lymphoblastic leukemia. CDR3 amino acids: CASSRERRNTIYF. CDR3 DNA: TGTGCCAGCAGCCGTGAGAGGAGAAACACCATATATTTT.